The clone carrying this TCR beta chain was seen once. Its antigen is unidentified. PCR used 60 Vbeta primers and 13 Jbeta primers. The assay was immunoSEQ multiplex PCR, and TCRdb's table has in-frame clones only and misses some. This table holds some 69,000 clones, under 80% found once. This record comes from a study of cytomegalovirus exposure and HLA in healthy donors. Overall study context: The roughly 120 million unique TCR beta sequences, from about 190 million T cells, were found by an earlier analysis.

Whole-study findings and limits: Analyzed later, most CMV-associated TCR beta chains appeared HLA-restricted. TCR beta V segments were, for the most part, productive about 87% or about 30% of the time in an earlier analysis.

The trim removed 5 bases at V and 8 bases at J, leaving 11 bases unmatched. The CDR3 runs to 15 residues. Germline CDR1 is LNHDA and CDR2 is SQIVND (reference sequence). The sequence was collected from a male donor in good health and CMV-seropositive. The genes are TRBV19 and TRBJ1-2, with 10 nucleotides matching TRBD1. The material sequenced was PBMCs. CDR3 sequence reads: CASSEITGTGEGYTF. CDR3 nucleotides: TGTGCCAGTAGTGAAATTACCGGGACAGGGGAAGGCTACACCTTC. The whole variable domain, filled in from reference TRBV19 and TRBJ1-2, reads DGGITQSPKYLFRKEGQNVTLSCEQNLNHDAMYWYRQDPGQGLRLIYYSQIVNDFQKGDIAEGYSVSREKKESFPLTVTSAQKNPTAFYLCASSEITGTGEGYTFGSGTRLTVV.